These 24 T cell receptor beta chains were all obtained from the same sample, sequenced in a study of blood T cell repertoires in COVID-19. Profiling relied on immunoSEQ multiplex PCR, and the TCRdb table lists in-frame clones only, not all of them. The sample has under 200,000 clones, around nine tenths seen once; the top ten hold 3% to 4%. Sequencing used peripheral blood. The source of these receptors is a man between 65 and 80 years old with acute or convalescent COVID-19.

This sequence joins TRBV15 and TRBJ2-2, with 10 nucleotides matching TRBD1. There are 15 residues in the CDR3. Germline lookup yields CDR1 LNHNV and CDR2 YYDKDF (reference sequence). V was pared by 1 base and J by 7 bases, with 3 bases of the junction left unmatched. The CDR3 protein is CATSRGQGAVGELFF. The CDR3 nucleotides are TGTGCCACCAGCAGAGGACAGGGGGCGGTCGGGGAGCTGTTTTTT.

Here the CDR3 DNA reads TGTGCCAGCTCACTAGCCTACGAGCAGTACTTC. It codes for CASSLAYEQYF. The chain carries TRBV18 and TRBJ2-7; D is unclear. The V end lost 4 bases, the J end lost 2 bases, and 3 bases lay between the germline ends. This CDR3 contains 11 residues. Germline lookup yields CDR1 KGHSH and CDR2 LQKENI.

This rearrangement joins TRBV28 to TRBJ1-2; D is perhaps TRBD1 (5 bases). Germline CDR1 is MDHEN and CDR2 is SYDVKM. Trimming took off 1 base at V and 8 bases at J, with 8 bases between the two ends. This CDR3 has 12 residues. CDR3 region: CASSLSGPGYTF. In DNA, the CDR3 is TGTGCCAGCAGTTTATCAGGGCCCGGCTACACCTTC.

The V gene is TRBV4-3, the J gene TRBJ1-2; 7 bases agree with TRBD1. CDR1 and CDR2 (germline): LGHNA, YSLEER. The CDR3 runs 16 residues. V trimming: 1 base; J trimming: 4 bases; junction bases outside the gene matches: 9. The CDR3 loop reads CASSQAYGTAIYGYTF. As DNA, the CDR3 is TGCGCCAGCAGCCAAGCTTACGGGACAGCTATCTATGGCTACACCTTC.

On this clone itself: Without the conserved terminal phenylalanine or tryptophan, this CDR3 likely stems from a read error. Because the CDR3's place on the DNA is in doubt, the DNA is left out and the CDR3 is given as listed by TCRdb. This rearrangement joins TRBV20-1 to TRBJ1-2; whether TRBD1, the table's D call, matches the DNA was not checked. Germline V gene data show CDR1 as DFQATT and CDR2 as SNEGSKA (reference sequence). The CDR3 is 8 residues long, counting both termini. The CDR3 is CSASGASL.

This chain links TRBV20-1 with TRBJ2-3; the match to TRBD2 covers 10 bases. The V and J ends lost 3 bases and 5 bases, in that order; junction bases with no gene match: 5. Germline values: CDR1 DFQATT, CDR2 SNEGSKA (reference sequence). CDR3 length: 14 residues. The CDR3 sequence is CSASSGRKEDTQYF. The CDR3, as DNA: TGCAGTGCTAGTAGCGGGAGGAAGGAAGATACGCAGTATTTT.

The V gene is TRBV5-8, the J gene TRBJ2-5, with a weak D call TRBD1 (5 bases). CDR1 is SGHTS and CDR2 is YDEGEE in the germline V gene. V gave up 1 base and J gave up 5 bases, with 21 bases separating them. The CDR3 has 17 residues. CDR3 DNA: TGTGCCAGCAGCTTGTCGAACTCAGGCTGGGGCCAGGAGACCCAGTACTTC. Its translation: CASSLSNSGWGQETQYF.

The chain couples TRBV7-2 to TRBJ1-5, with D possibly TRBD1 on 5 matching bases. Trimming pared 4 bases from V and 0 bases from J, leaving 19 bases between. In germline, CDR1 is SGHTA, CDR2 FQGNSA. CDR3 size: 18 residues. The CDR3 region has the DNA TGTGCCAGCAGCTATAAAACTATGGACACCCTTAGCAATCAGCCCCAGCATTTT. Protein: CASSYKTMDTLSNQPQHF.

This sequence joins TRBV29-1 and TRBJ2-7; no clear D gene. CDR1 is SQVTM, CDR2 ANQGSEA, per germline. V lost 6 bases and J lost 3, with 6 bases in between. The CDR3 totals 10 residues. This CDR3 is CSVVFYEQYF. In nucleotides, the CDR3 is TGCAGCGTCGTTTTCTACGAGCAGTACTTC.

The J gene is TRBJ1-1, the V gene TRBV28, with D maybe TRBD1 (5 bases). The V end lost 6 bases, the J end lost 1 base, and 12 bases lay between the germline ends. Germline loops: CDR1 MDHEN, CDR2 SYDVKM. This CDR3 is 14 amino acids long. The CDR3: CASSRQQWNTEAFF. The CDR3 coding sequence is TGTGCCAGCAGCCGACAGCAATGGAACACTGAAGCTTTCTTT.

The CDR3: CASSSGAASGPLEQFF. Written as DNA, the CDR3 is TGCGCCAGCAGCTCGGGGGCGGCTAGCGGGCCCCTTGAGCAGTTCTTC. The chain couples TRBV5-1 to TRBJ2-1, with 8 positions matching TRBD2. The CDR3 covers 16 residues. Trimming at V came to 3 bases and at J to 9 bases, leaving 14 bases not matched to a gene. The germline CDR1 and CDR2 sequences are SGHRS and YFSETQ.

V is TRBV28 and J is TRBJ2-7, with D perhaps matching TRBD1 (6 bases). Germline CDR1 is MDHEN and CDR2 is SYDVKM. The CDR3 has 14 residues. V lost 6 bases and J lost 0, with 12 bases in between. CDR3 DNA sequence: TGTGCCAGCAGCCGAGACAGGAGCTCCTACGAGCAGTACTTC. This gives the protein CASSRDRSSYEQYF.

The V gene is TRBV5-8, the J gene TRBJ2-2; 7 nucleotides align to TRBD1. V shed 4 bases and J 6 bases; nucleotides not matched to a gene: 6. The CDR3 sequence is 14 residues long. Germline CDR1 and CDR2: SGHTS and YDEGEE. The CDR3 spells CASSPDRVAGELFF. The CDR3 DNA reads TGTGCCAGCAGCCCAGACAGGGTGGCCGGGGAGCTGTTTTTT.

The chain couples TRBV6-4 to TRBJ1-6; 8 bases align to TRBD1. The trim removed 1 base at V and 10 bases at J, leaving 9 bases unmatched. Germline V gives CDR1 MRHNA, CDR2 SNTAGT. The CDR3 runs 16 residues. CDR3 in amino acids: CASSDLTGAVRSPLHF. CDR3 bases: TGTGCCAGCAGTGACTTGACAGGGGCGGTGCGGTCACCCCTCCACTTT.

V is TRBV2 and J is TRBJ2-1, with 7 bases matching TRBD2. The CDR3 covers 15 residues. CDR1 is SNHLY and CDR2 is FYNNEI in the germline V gene. V gave up 5 bases and J gave up 2 bases; unmatched junction bases: 6. This CDR3 is CASSRREGPYNEQFF. CDR3 coding DNA: TGTGCCAGCAGTCGGAGGGAGGGCCCCTACAATGAGCAGTTCTTC.

The chain recombines TRBV3-1 (or the pseudogene TRBV3-2) with TRBJ1-2; TRBD1 matches 7 bases. Trimming removed 0 bases from V and 3 bases from J; junction bases left unmatched: 4. Germline V gene data show CDR1 as LGHDT and CDR2 as YNNKEL (reference sequence). This CDR3 has 15 amino acids. CDR3 amino acids: CASSQDRDRYYGYTF. The CDR3 nucleotides are TGTGCCAGCAGCCAAGATCGGGACAGATACTATGGCTACACCTTC.

Here the CDR3 DNA reads TGTGCCAGCAGCTTGGCTAGCGGGAACTCGGCTGAGCAGTTCTTC. This encodes CASSLASGNSAEQFF. The chain combines TRBV5-4 with TRBJ2-1; 9 bases align to TRBD2. The CDR3 runs to 15 residues. Trimming took 0 bases from V and 9 from J; bases not matched to a gene: 7. Germline lookup yields CDR1 SGHNT and CDR2 YYREEE (reference sequence).

The chain combines TRBV5-6 with TRBJ2-3; D unresolved. V gave up 1 base and J gave up 0 bases, with 6 bases separating them. This CDR3 is 14 amino acids long. CDR1 is SGHDT and CDR2 is YYEEEE in the germline V gene. The CDR3 coding sequence is TGTGCCAGCAGCTTGTGGGCTAGCACAGATACGCAGTATTTT. Its translation is CASSLWASTDTQYF.

This chain connects TRBV5-1 to TRBJ2-5; TRBD1 matches 9 bases. This CDR3 comprises 14 residues. Germline V gives CDR1 SGHRS, CDR2 YFSETQ. Trimming cost V 5 bases and J 5 bases; bases outside gene matches: 7. The CDR3 DNA sequence: TGCGCCAGCAGTTTACAGGGGGCGCGGGAGACCCAGTACTTC. It encodes CASSLQGARETQYF.

Only a few counts were recorded for this clone. V and J are TRBV18 and TRBJ2-2; D uncertain. Germline CDR1 and CDR2: KGHSH and LQKENI. The CDR3 length is 15 residues. V lost 3 bases and J 5 bases, leaving 13 bases between the germline ends. The CDR3 region has the DNA TGTGCCAGCTCACCTCGGGTGGAAACAACCGGGGAGCTGTTTTTT. Amino acids: CASSPRVETTGELFF. The whole variable domain, remainder taken from reference TRBV18 and TRBJ2-2, is NAGVMQNPRHLVRRRGQEARLRCSPMKGHSHVYWYRQLPEEGLKFMVYLQKENIIDESGMPKERFSAEFPKEGPSILRIQQVVRGDSAAYFCASSPRVETTGELFFGEGSRLTVL.

On this clone: At one boundary the junction diverges from the germline segment, which might be a read error. The chain recombines TRBV7-7 with TRBJ2-5, with 10 bases matching TRBD1. This CDR3 has 18 amino acids. Germline loops: CDR1 SSHAT, CDR2 FNYEAQ (reference sequence). Written as DNA, the CDR3 is TGTGCTAGCAGCTTAAGGGCAACCAGGACAGGGGGACAAGAGACCCAGTACTTC. Translating it yields CASSLRATRTGGQETQYF.

J is TRBJ2-2 and V is TRBV5-6; TRBD1 is a possible D gene (6 bases). Germline lookup yields CDR1 SGHDT and CDR2 YYEEEE. The ends were cut back, 5 bases at V and 3 bases at J, with 11 bases in the middle. CDR3 size: 14 residues. The CDR3 nucleotides are TGTGCCAGCAGGGGGGCGCGGTACACCGGGGAGCTGTTTTTT. Encoded protein: CASRGARYTGELFF.

The chain is built from TRBV7-2 and TRBJ1-5, with TRBD1 matching over 7 bases. Losses at the gene ends were 6 bases for V and 2 bases for J; bases not matched to a gene: 10. Germline values: CDR1 SGHTA, CDR2 FQGNSA. The CDR3 runs to 16 residues. The CDR3 nucleotides are TGTGCCAGCAGTTATTACAGGGGCCCCGGCAATCAGCCCCAGCATTTT. It translates to CASSYYRGPGNQPQHF.

J is TRBJ1-2 and V is TRBV6-6; 9 bases match TRBD1. Looked up from germline, CDR1 is MNHNY and CDR2 is SVGAGI (reference sequence). Trimming took 5 bases from V and 5 from J; bases not matched to a gene: 6. This CDR3 is 14 amino acids long. The CDR3 DNA reads as TGTGCCAGCAGTCCTGCGGGACAGGGTTATGGCTACACCTTC. This encodes CASSPAGQGYGYTF.